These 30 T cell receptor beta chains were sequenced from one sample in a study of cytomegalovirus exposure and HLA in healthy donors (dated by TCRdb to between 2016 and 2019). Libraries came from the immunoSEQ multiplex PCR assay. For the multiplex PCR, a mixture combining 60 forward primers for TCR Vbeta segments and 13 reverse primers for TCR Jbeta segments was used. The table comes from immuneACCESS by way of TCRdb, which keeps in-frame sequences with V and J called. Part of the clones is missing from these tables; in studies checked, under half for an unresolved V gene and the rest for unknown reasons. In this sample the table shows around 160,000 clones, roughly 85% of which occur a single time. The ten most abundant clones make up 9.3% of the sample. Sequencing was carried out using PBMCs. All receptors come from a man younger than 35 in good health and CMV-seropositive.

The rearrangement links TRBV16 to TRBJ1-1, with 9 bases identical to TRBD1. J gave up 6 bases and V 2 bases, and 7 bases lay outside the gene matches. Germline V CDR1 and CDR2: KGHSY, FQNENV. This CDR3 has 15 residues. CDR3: CASSQPTGGGSEAFF. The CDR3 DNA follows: TGTGCCAGCAGCCAACCCACAGGGGGCGGGTCTGAAGCTTTCTTT.

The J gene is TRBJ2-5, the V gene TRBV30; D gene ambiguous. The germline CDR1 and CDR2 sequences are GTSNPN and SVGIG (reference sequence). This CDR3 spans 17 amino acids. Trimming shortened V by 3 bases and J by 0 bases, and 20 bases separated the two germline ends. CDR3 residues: CAWRSPLFAGYQETQYF. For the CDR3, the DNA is TGTGCCTGGAGGTCTCCCCTATTTGCAGGCTACCAAGAGACCCAGTACTTC.

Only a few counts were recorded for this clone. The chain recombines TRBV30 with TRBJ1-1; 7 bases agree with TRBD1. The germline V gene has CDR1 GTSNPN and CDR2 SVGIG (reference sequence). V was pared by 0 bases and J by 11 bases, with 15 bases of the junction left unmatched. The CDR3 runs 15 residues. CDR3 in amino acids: CAWSVRTGVMSRAFF. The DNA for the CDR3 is TGTGCCTGGAGTGTACGTACAGGGGTCATGAGTCGGGCTTTCTTT.

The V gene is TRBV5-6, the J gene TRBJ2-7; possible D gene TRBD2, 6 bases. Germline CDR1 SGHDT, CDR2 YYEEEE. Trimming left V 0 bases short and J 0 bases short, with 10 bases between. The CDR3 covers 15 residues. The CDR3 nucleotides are TGTGCCAGCAGCTTGGGAGCGGGCTCCTCCTACGAGCAGTACTTC. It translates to CASSLGAGSSYEQYF.

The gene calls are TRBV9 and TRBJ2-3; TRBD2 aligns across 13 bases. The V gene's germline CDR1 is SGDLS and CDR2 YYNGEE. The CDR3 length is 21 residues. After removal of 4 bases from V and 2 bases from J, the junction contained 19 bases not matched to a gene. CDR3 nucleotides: TGTGCCAGCAGCCCATACTTGACTAGCGGGGGGCCTCTCTCGGTCACAGATACGCAGTATTTT. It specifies CASSPYLTSGGPLSVTDTQYF. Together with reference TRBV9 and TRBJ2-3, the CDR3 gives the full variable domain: DSGVTQTPKHLITATGQRVTLRCSPRSGDLSVYWYQQSLDQGLQFLIQYYNGEERAKGNILERFSAQQFPDLHSELNLSSLELGDSALYFCASSPYLTSGGPLSVTDTQYFGPGTRLTVL.

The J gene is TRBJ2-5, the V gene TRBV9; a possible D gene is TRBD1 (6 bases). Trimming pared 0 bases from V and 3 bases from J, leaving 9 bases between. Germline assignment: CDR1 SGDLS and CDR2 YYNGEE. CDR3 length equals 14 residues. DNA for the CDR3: TGTGCCAGCAGCGTAGGCCAGGGGAAAGAGACCCAGTACTTC. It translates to CASSVGQGKETQYF.

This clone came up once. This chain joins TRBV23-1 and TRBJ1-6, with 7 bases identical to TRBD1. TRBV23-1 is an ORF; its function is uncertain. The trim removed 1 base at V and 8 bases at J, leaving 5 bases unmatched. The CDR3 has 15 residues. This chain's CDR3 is CASSQCHRGDSPLHF. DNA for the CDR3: TGCGCCAGCAGTCAATGTCACAGGGGTGATTCACCCCTCCACTTT.

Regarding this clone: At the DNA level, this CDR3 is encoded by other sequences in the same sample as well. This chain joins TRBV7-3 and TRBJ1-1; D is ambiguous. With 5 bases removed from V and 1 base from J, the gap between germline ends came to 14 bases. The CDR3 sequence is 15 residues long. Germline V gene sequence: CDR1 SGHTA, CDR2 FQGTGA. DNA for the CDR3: TGTGCCAGCAGCCTTATCGGACTGCCGAACACTGAAGCTTTCTTT. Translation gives CASSLIGLPNTEAFF.

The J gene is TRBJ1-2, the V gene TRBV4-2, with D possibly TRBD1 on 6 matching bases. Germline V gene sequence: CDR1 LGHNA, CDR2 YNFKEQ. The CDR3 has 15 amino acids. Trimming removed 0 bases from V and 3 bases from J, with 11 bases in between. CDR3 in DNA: TGTGCCAGCAGCCAAGATAAGGACAGCGACTATGGCTACACCTTC. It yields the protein CASSQDKDSDYGYTF.

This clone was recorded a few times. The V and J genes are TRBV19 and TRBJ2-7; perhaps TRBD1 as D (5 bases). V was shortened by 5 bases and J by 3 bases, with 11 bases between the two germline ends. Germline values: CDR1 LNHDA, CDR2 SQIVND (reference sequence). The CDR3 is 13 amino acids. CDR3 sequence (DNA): TGTGCCAGTAGTCCAACGACAGACTACGAGCAGTACTTC. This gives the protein CASSPTTDYEQYF.

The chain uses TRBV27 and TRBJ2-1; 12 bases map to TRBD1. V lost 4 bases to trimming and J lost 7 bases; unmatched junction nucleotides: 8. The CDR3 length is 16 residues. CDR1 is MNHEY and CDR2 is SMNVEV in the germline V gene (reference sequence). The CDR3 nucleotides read TGTGCCAGCAGTTACCAGGGACAGGGGGCCCGGAATGAGCAGTTCTTC. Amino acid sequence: CASSYQGQGARNEQFF.

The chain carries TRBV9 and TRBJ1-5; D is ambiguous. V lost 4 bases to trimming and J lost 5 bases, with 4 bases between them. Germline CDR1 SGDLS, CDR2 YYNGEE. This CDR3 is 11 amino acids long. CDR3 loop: CASSRDQPQHF. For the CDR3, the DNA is TGTGCCAGCAGCCGGGATCAGCCCCAGCATTTT.

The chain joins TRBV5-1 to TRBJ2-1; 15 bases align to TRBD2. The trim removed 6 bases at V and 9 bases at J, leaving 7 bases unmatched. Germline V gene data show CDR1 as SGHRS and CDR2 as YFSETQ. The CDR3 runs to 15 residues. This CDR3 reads CASTRGLAGGGEQFF. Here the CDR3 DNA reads TGCGCCAGCACCCGAGGACTAGCGGGGGGGGGTGAGCAGTTCTTC.

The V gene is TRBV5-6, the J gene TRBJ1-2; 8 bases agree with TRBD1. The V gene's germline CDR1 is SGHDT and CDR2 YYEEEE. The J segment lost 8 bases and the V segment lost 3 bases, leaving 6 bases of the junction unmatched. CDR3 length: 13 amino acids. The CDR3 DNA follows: TGTGCCAGCAGCTCCTTGACAGGGGAGGGCTACACCTTC. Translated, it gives CASSSLTGEGYTF.

DNA of the CDR3: TGTGCCAGCAGTTTCGACAGCGGGAGAGGCTTGGATTCACCCCTCCACTTT. Its protein product is CASSFDSGRGLDSPLHF. J is TRBJ1-6 and V is TRBV27; a possible D gene is TRBD1 (5 bases). V was trimmed by 3 bases and J by 8 bases, leaving 20 bases between them. CDR1 is MNHEY and CDR2 is SMNVEV in the germline V gene (reference sequence). This CDR3 is 17 amino acids long.

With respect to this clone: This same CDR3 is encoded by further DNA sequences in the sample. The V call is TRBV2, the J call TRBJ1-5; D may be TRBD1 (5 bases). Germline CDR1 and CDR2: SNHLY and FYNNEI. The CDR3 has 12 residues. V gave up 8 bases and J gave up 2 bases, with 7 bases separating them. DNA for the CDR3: TGTGCCAGCTCGGGGGGCAATCAGCCCCAGCATTTT. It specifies CASSGGNQPQHF.

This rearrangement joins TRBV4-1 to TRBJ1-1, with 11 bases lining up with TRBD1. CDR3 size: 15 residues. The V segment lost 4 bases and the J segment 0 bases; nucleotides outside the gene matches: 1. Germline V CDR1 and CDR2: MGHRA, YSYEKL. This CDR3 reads CASSRDRGVNTEAFF. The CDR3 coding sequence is TGCGCCAGCAGCCGGGACAGGGGGGTGAACACTGAAGCTTTCTTT.

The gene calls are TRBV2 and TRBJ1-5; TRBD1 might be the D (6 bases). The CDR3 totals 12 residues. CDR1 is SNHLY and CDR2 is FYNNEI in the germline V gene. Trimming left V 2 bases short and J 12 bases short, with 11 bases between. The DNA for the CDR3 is TGTGCCAGCAGTGAAACGGGACACCACCAGCATTTT. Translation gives CASSETGHHQHF.

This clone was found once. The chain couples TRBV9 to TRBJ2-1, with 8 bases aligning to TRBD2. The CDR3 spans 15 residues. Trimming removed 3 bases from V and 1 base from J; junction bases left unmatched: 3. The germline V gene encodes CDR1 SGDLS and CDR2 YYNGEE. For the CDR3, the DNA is TGTGCCAGCAGCGCAGAGCGGGGGTCCTACAATGAGCAGTTCTTC. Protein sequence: CASSAERGSYNEQFF. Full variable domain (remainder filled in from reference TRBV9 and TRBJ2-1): DSGVTQTPKHLITATGQRVTLRCSPRSGDLSVYWYQQSLDQGLQFLIQYYNGEERAKGNILERFSAQQFPDLHSELNLSSLELGDSALYFCASSAERGSYNEQFFGPGTRLTVL.

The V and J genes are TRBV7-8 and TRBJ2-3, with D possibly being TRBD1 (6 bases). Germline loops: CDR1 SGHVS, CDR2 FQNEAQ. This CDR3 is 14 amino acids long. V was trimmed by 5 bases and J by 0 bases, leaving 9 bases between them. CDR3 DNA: TGTGCCAGCAGCAAAGACAGGAGCACAGATACGCAGTATTTT. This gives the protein CASSKDRSTDTQYF.

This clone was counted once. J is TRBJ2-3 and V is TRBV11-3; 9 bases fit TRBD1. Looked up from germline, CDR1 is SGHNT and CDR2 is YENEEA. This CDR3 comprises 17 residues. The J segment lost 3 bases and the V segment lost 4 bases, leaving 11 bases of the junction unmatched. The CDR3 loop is CASSSGLGTGNTDTQYF. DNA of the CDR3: TGTGCCAGCAGCTCAGGCCTCGGGACAGGGAATACAGATACGCAGTATTTT. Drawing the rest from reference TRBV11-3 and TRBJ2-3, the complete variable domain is EAGVVQSPRYKIIEKKQPVAFWCNPISGHNTLYWYLQNLGQGPELLIRYENEEAVDDSQLPKDRFSAERLKGVDSTLKIQPAELGDSAVYLCASSSGLGTGNTDTQYFGPGTRLTVL.

The chain's CDR3 is CTSSQNESPAGGTDTQYF. CDR3 coding DNA: TGCACCAGCAGCCAGAACGAGTCCCCAGCGGGGGGAACAGATACGCAGTATTTT. The rearrangement links TRBV1 to TRBJ2-3; the table assigns TRBD2, which was not confirmed against the DNA. TRBV1 corresponds to a pseudogene. The CDR3 extends over 18 amino acids.

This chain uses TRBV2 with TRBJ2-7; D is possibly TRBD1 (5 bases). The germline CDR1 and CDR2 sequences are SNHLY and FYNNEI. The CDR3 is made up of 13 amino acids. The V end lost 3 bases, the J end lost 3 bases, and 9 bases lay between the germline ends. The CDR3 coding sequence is TGTGCCAGCAGTGACCCAGGGATCTACGAGCAGTACTTC. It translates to CASSDPGIYEQYF.

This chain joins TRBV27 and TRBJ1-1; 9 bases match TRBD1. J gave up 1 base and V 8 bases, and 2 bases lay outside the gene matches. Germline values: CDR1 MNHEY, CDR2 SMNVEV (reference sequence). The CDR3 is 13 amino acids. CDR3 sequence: CASGTGRNTEAFF. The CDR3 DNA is TGTGCCAGCGGGACAGGGAGGAACACTGAAGCTTTCTTT.

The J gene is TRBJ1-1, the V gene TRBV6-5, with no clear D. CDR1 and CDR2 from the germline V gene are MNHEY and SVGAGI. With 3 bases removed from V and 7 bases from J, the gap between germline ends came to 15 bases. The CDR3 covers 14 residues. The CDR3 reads CASSYFTGSGEAFF. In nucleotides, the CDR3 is TGTGCCAGCAGTTATTTCACGGGGTCCGGTGAAGCTTTCTTT.

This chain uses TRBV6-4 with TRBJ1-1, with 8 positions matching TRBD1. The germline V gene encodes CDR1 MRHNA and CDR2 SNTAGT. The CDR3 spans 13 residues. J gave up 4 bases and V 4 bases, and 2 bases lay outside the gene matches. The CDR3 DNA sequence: TGTGCCAGCAGTGCCGACAGGGGCACTGAAGCTTTCTTT. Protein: CASSADRGTEAFF.

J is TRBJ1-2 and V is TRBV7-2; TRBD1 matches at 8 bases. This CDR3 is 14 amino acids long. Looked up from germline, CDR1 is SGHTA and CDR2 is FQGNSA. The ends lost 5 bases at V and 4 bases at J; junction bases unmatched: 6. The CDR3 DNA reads TGTGCCAGCAGCCGATCCGGGACAGGCTATGGCTACACCTTC. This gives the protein CASSRSGTGYGYTF.

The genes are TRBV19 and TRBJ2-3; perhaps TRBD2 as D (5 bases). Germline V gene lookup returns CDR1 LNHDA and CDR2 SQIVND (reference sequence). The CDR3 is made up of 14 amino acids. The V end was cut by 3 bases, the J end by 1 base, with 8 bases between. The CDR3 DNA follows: TGTGCCAGTAGTATCGGGGTTGGCACAGATACGCAGTATTTT. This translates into CASSIGVGTDTQYF. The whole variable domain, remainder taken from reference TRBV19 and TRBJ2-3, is DGGITQSPKYLFRKEGQNVTLSCEQNLNHDAMYWYRQDPGQGLRLIYYSQIVNDFQKGDIAEGYSVSREKKESFPLTVTSAQKNPTAFYLCASSIGVGTDTQYFGPGTRLTVL.

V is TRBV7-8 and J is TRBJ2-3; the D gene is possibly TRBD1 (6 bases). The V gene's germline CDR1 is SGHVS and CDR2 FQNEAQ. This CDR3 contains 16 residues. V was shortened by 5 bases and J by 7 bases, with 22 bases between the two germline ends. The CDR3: CASSERGQRFFNTQYF. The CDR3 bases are TGTGCCAGCAGCGAGCGAGGACAGAGGTTCTTTAATACGCAGTATTTT.

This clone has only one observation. The CDR3 spells CASRGTGRVEQYF. The CDR3 DNA sequence: TGTGCCAGTAGGGGGACAGGGAGAGTCGAGCAGTACTTC. The gene calls are TRBV19 and TRBJ2-7; 9 bases match TRBD1. The germline V gene encodes CDR1 LNHDA and CDR2 SQIVND (reference sequence). The J segment lost 6 bases and the V segment lost 6 bases, leaving 6 bases of the junction unmatched. The CDR3 covers 13 residues.